This T cell receptor beta chain emerged from a study of blood T cell repertoires in COVID-19. The method was immunoSEQ multiplex PCR; TCRdb's version includes in-frame clones alone and lacks a portion of them. The table lists about 99,000 clones, roughly 86% of them singletons. Sequencing was done on a sample of peripheral blood. This receptor was obtained from a woman in her sixties in a cohort sampled during active or convalescent COVID-19.

This CDR3 reads CASSQVGGITGELFF. The CDR3 DNA follows: TGTGCCAGCAGCCAAGTGGGGGGGATCACCGGGGAGCTGTTTTTT. The chain joins TRBV3-1 (or the pseudogene TRBV3-2) to TRBJ2-2; TRBD2 matches at 7 bases. This CDR3 spans 15 amino acids. The V gene's germline CDR1 is LGHDT and CDR2 YNNKEL (reference sequence). With V trimmed by 1 base and J by 4 bases, 3 bases remained unmatched.